This TCR beta chain was observed in a study of Ad26.COV2.S vaccination and SARS-CoV-2 variants. Germline CDR1 SGHTA, CDR2 FQGNSA. Trimming stripped 5 bases from V and 1 base from J, with 8 bases between. This CDR3 contains 13 residues. Using immunoSEQ multiplex PCR, the repertoire was profiled, and TCRdb retains in-frame clones only, with some absent. The sample records 300,000 to 500,000 clones, about nine tenths being singletons. Treatment denoted: 19 received Ad26.COV2.S at low or high dose, single or two shots; 5 received placebo; per-sample allocation not given. Vaccine and placebo recipients were sampled on day 63 after the first injection. This person who donated was an adult of 18-55 years in Boston.

The sample in question was peripheral blood, obtained in a trial of Ad26.COV2.S vaccine versus placebo. This chain joins TRBV7-2 and TRBJ1-1, with D uncertain. This sequence was found in a person aged 18-65 years who received the Ad26.COV2.S COVID-19 vaccine or a placebo. The CDR3, as DNA: TGTGCCAGCAGCATTCAAGAGAACACTGAAGCTTTCTTT. Encoded protein: CASSIQENTEAFF. Combining the CDR3 with reference TRBV7-2 and TRBJ1-1 gives the whole variable domain GAGVSQSPSNKVTEKGKDVELRCDPISGHTALYWYRQSLGQGLEFLIYFQGNSAPDKSGLPSDRFSAERTGGSVSTLTIQRTQQEDSAVYLCASSIQENTEAFFGQGTRLTVV.